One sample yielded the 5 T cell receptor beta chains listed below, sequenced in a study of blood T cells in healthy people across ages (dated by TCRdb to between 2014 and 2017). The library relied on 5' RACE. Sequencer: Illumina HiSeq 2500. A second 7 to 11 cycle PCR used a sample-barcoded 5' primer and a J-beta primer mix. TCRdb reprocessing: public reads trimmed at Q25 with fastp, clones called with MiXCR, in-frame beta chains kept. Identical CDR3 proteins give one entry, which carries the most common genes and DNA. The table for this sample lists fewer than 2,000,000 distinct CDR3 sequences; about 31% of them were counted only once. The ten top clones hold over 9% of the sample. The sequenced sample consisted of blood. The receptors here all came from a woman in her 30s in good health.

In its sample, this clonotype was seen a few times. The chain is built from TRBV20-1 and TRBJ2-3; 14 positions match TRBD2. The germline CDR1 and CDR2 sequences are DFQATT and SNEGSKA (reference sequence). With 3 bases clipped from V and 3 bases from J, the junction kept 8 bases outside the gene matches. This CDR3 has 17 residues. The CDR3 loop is CSASGTSGSLGTDTQYF. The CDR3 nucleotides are TGCAGTGCTAGCGGGACTAGCGGGAGTCTGGGGACAGATACGCAGTATTTT.

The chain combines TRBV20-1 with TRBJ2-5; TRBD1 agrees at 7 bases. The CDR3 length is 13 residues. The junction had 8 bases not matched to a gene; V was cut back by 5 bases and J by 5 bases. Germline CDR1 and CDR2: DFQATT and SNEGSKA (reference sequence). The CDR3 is CSAEPGTEETQYF. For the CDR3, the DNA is TGCAGTGCTGAACCCGGGACAGAGGAGACCCAGTACTTC.

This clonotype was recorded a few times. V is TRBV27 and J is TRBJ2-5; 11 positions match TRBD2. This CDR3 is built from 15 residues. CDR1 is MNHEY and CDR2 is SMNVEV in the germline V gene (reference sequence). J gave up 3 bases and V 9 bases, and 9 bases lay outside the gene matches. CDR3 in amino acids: CASSMGTSGKETQYF. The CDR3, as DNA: TGTGCCAGTAGCATGGGGACTAGCGGTAAAGAGACCCAGTACTTC.

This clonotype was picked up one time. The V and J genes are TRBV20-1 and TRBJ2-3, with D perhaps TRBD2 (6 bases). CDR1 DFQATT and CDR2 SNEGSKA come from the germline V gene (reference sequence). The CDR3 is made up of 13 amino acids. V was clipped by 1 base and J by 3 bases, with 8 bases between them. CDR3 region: CSARGRVTDTQYF. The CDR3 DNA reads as TGCAGTGCTAGAGGGAGGGTAACAGATACGCAGTATTTT.

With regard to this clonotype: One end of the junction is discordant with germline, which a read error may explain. The CDR3 reads CASTKTGSCEQYF. CDR3 coding DNA: TGCGCCAGCACTAAAACGGGATCCTGCGAGCAGTACTTC. The chain employs TRBV5-1 and TRBJ2-7; tentative D call: TRBD2 (5 bases). CDR1 is SGHRS and CDR2 is YFSETQ in the germline V gene. This CDR3 contains 13 residues.